The present TCR beta chain was sequenced within a study of blood T cell repertoires in COVID-19. Turning to the study itself: From T cells, B-cell-depleted T cells, or PBMCs came the material, which was cDNA or gDNA.

Sequencing used immunoSEQ multiplex PCR; TCRdb keeps in-frame clones, though not all of them. The sample includes approximately 200,000 clones, approximately 80% of them seen just once. CDR3 length: 13 amino acids. Trimming took off 4 bases at V and 3 bases at J, with 11 bases between the two ends. Germline V CDR1 and CDR2: SGHRS, YFSETQ. Patients from Seattle were sampled longitudinally, starting during active infection. Sequencing was done on a sample of peripheral blood. The rearrangement joins TRBV5-1 to TRBJ2-7, with TRBD1 as a possible D gene (6 bases). This sequence originates from a woman aged 80 or older with COVID-19, enrolled during active disease. CDR3 coding DNA: TGCGCCAGCAGCACCCGAGGGGGCTACGAGCAGTACTTC. Translated, it gives CASSTRGGYEQYF.